This T cell receptor (beta chain) was identified in a study of shared clonotypes between healthy human individuals (dated by TCRdb to 2018 to 2020). About the investigation overall: The cohort included three men and a couple of women between 18 and 49 years of age. For each donor, CD4 naive and CD4 memory were each run on three plates, CD8 naive on two plates, and CD8 memory on one plate. To estimate repertoire size and how much clonotypes are shared between individuals, the study performed deep sequencing of blood TCR repertoires from about five healthy adults. To increase sequencing depth and limit assay-specific biases, TCR repertoire library preparation and sequencing were carried out by different laboratories using diverse techniques. Leukapheresis yielded between about 0.9 and 10 billion PBMCs per donor. Points the paper makes about the study in general: Even with the large sequencing depth, rarefaction of the sorted-subset datasets indicated that sequencing was incomplete. Based on pairwise subsampling, the degree of clonotype sharing among donors was expected to be affected by sequencing depth. Because the study included only a small number of donors, the genetic and exposure-history diversity represented was limited. Sampling was limited to blood, and TCR repertoires in tissue likely differ from TCR repertoires in blood. Estimated clonotype richness was generally larger for naive than for memory subsets. Around 5% of naive CD4, approximately 3.7% of naive CD8, approximately 2% of memory CD4, and around 0.4% of memory CD8 clonotypes were shared across several donors. Clonotypes shared by all four sorted-subset donors showed higher generation probabilities than non-shared clonotypes.

Donors were healthy HIV-negative adults with no recently reported acute infections or vaccinations. Every donor was a Caucasian adult living in Nashville, Tennessee, USA. CD4+ T cells were enriched through magnetic negative selection, after which naive cells were positively selected on CD45RA and the remaining negative fraction served as the memory subset. Blood was collected by leukapheresis, and PBMCs were isolated by Ficoll-Histopaque density gradient centrifugation and then cryopreserved in liquid nitrogen vapor phase. Analytical flow cytometry was used to check the purity and quantity of every magnetically sorted T cell population. Each sorted fraction had its genomic DNA isolated and then quantified by UV absorbance on a Nanodrop 2000c. Using the deep immunoSEQ assay, multiplex PCR amplified TCR CDR3 regions from genomic DNA. Extracted genomic DNA from each cell subset was spread evenly across all wells of several immunoSEQ 96-well plates, with each plate serving as a replicate. For sorted subsets, around 200 ng genomic DNA, equal to tens of thousands of T cell genomes, was loaded into each replicate PCR. The purified libraries were quantified using a Qubit 3.0 fluorometer, sized with a Bioanalyzer 2100, and then quantified again using the KAPA Library Quantification kit. A separate single-read 150-cycle Illumina NextSeq 550 flow cell was used to sequence each immunoSEQ 96-well plate. In the original analysis: The immunoSEQ output contained only junctional sequences without quality scores, so filtering could not match that applied to full-length reads. Sequences were annotated with PyIR, a Python wrapper for IgBLAST v1.9, using IMGT germline references to assign V/J genes and CDR3. Reads with weak V/J assignments (E-value above 1e-6), missing CDR3, stop codons, out-of-frame junctions, or ambiguous translated residues were removed. V3J clonotypes were defined by identical inferred V gene, J gene, and CDR3 amino acid sequence. Percentage overlap between repertoires was calculated by dividing the number of shared unique clonotypes by the size of the smaller repertoire. Repertoire richness was assessed with RTK rarefaction, the Chao1 estimator, and Recon v2.1 estimates of unobserved clonotypes. OLGA was used to compute generation probabilities for all TCRbeta clonotypes that the gDNA method yielded from four donors. In its TCRdb copy, this immuneACCESS table keeps in-frame sequences only and misses some clones. Where compared with another copy, unresolved V genes explain less than half of these, and the others have no known cause. V and J calls and clone size are copied from that table; D and trimming were computed from the DNA. The sample table shows some 2 million clones, and roughly 94% are seen once. Roughly 0.13% of the sample rests with the top ten.

The CDR3 numbers 14 residues from cysteine through phenylalanine. Only the CDR3 region is kept as DNA, spanning 42 bases read in frame from base 1. The germline V gene provides CDR1 SNHLY and CDR2 FYNNEI. Compared with germline, V lacks 3 bases and J lacks 3 bases; bases without a gene match: 3. This clone was seen a single time. The target of this receptor is not known. No quality values exist for individual bases; no much larger clone is one base distant. The sequenced sample consisted of naive CD4+ T cells sorted from blood. Reading the label with the study, this specimen's cell subset or site is: CD45RA+ positively selected. The rearranged segments are TRBV2 and TRBJ2-7, with 9 central nucleotides matching TRBD2. The origin of this receptor is a man younger than 35 in good health. The sequenced DNA is TGTGCCAGCAGTGAGGGGACTAGCCTCTACGAGCAGTACTTC. It is translated as CASSEGTSLYEQYF.